This is a list of T cell receptor beta chains from one sample in a study of T cells in Graves' hyperthyroidism and ophthalmopathy. MiXCR, run by TCRdb on the multiplex PCR reads, gives a single entry per CDR3 protein. The sample records 350,000 or so distinct CDR3 sequences, 21% being singletons. The specimen sequenced was blood. The receptors shown here come from a woman aged 45-65 years with Graves' hyperthyroidism. CDR3s include the opening cysteine and the closing phenylalanine or tryptophan. The D gene is left open where the match is weak. Rows may omit the clone size; those that give it use once, few, many or a size class.

cdr3_aa cdr3_nt v_call d_call j_call clone_size
CSAQGDIEQYF TGCAGTGCCCAGGGGGATATCGAGCAGTACTTC TRBV20-1 TRBD1 TRBJ2-7 many
CASSLREGQDTQYF TGTGCCAGCAGCTTAAGAGAGGGACAAGATACGCAGTATTTT TRBV11-3 NA TRBJ2-3 many
CASRGFEPHTDTQYF TGTGCCAGCAGAGGATTTGAACCCCACACAGATACGCAGTATTTT TRBV27 NA TRBJ2-3 few
CASNGKGYNQPQHF TGTGCCAGCAACGGGAAAGGCTACAATCAGCCCCAGCATTTT TRBV25-1 NA TRBJ1-5 NA
CSAPRGGAGYGYTF TGCAGTGCCCCGAGAGGGGGCGCCGGCTATGGCTACACCTTC TRBV20-1 TRBD1 TRBJ1-2 many
CASSFRTSGRRTDTQYF TGTGCCAGCAGCTTTAGGACTAGCGGGCGGCGCACAGATACGCAGTATTTT TRBV5-8 TRBD2 TRBJ2-3 many
CASSLGQGRQPYEQYF TGCGCCAGCAGCCTCGGACAGGGACGCCAGCCCTACGAGCAGTACTTC TRBV10-1 TRBD1 TRBJ2-7 NA
CASSQELAGGYEQYF TGTGCCAGCAGCCAAGAGCTAGCGGGAGGATACGAGCAGTACTTC TRBV3-1 TRBD2 TRBJ2-7 many
CSATRDRPYEQYF TGCAGTGCCACCCGGGACAGGCCCTACGAGCAGTACTTC TRBV20-1 TRBD1 TRBJ2-7 few
CATAQGSGHNQPQHF TGTGCCACGGCACAGGGATCGGGCCACAATCAGCCCCAGCATTTT TRBV10-3 NA TRBJ1-5 few
CASSYPRLTNYGYTF TGTGCCAGCAGTTACCCGAGGTTAACTAACTATGGCTACACCTTC TRBV6-6 NA TRBJ1-2 few
CASSLWGQNTGELFF TGTGCCAGCAGCTTATGGGGACAGAACACCGGGGAGCTGTTTTTT TRBV7-3 NA TRBJ2-2 many
CSVELTYNEQFF TGCAGCGTTGAACTAACTTACAATGAGCAGTTCTTC TRBV29-1 NA TRBJ2-1 few
CSAGGLAGSGELFF TGCAGTGCTGGCGGACTAGCGGGGTCCGGGGAGCTGTTTTTT TRBV20-1 TRBD2 TRBJ2-2 once
CASSYLGSGNTIYF TGTGCCAGCAGTTACCTGGGTTCTGGAAACACCATATATTTT TRBV6-5 NA TRBJ1-3 many
CAIKYSDVYNEQFF TGTGCCATCAAGTACTCGGACGTTTACAATGAGCAGTTCTTC TRBV10-3 NA TRBJ2-1 many
CASSFEQGWDGYTF TGTGCCAGCAGCTTTGAGCAGGGATGGGATGGCTACACCTTC TRBV7-9 NA TRBJ1-2 NA
CASSPRGGFNQPQHF TGTGCCAGCAGCCCCCGGGGGGGGTTTAATCAGCCCCAGCATTTT TRBV9 NA TRBJ1-5 NA
CASSLNRPAGGLYNEQFF TGTGCCAGCAGTTTAAACCGCCCGGCAGGGGGTCTGTACAATGAGCAGTTCTTC TRBV28 TRBD1 TRBJ2-1 many
CASSQGGNTEAFF TGTGCCAGCAGCCAAGGGGGGAACACTGAAGCTTTCTTT TRBV3-1 NA TRBJ1-1 many
CAISRLWQGASGNTIYF TGTGCCATCAGCCGCCTTTGGCAGGGGGCTTCTGGAAACACCATATATTTT TRBV10-3 TRBD1 TRBJ1-3 NA
CASSSKTYEQYF TGTGCCAGCAGTTCAAAGACCTACGAGCAGTACTTC TRBV28 NA TRBJ2-7 many
CASSLSNEQFF TGTGCCAGCAGCCTATCTAATGAGCAGTTCTTC TRBV5-1 NA TRBJ2-1 many
CASSQGTGTEAFF TGTGCCAGCAGTCAAGGGACAGGGACTGAAGCTTTCTTT TRBV28 TRBD1 TRBJ1-1 many
CASSPKGLDTQYF TGTGCCAGCAGCCCCAAAGGTTTGGATACGCAGTATTTT TRBV7-9 NA TRBJ2-3 NA
CAWSVGSSSTDTQYF TGTGCCTGGAGTGTCGGCAGCTCTTCCACAGATACGCAGTATTTT TRBV30 NA TRBJ2-3 many
CSVTGLATDTQYF TGCAGCGTGACGGGACTCGCAACAGATACGCAGTATTTT TRBV29-1 NA TRBJ2-3 few
CASSSTGGPDTGELFF TGTGCCAGCAGCTCGACAGGGGGTCCCGACACCGGGGAGCTGTTTTTT TRBV9 TRBD1 TRBJ2-2 NA
CASSPTHGPEAFF TGTGCCAGCAGCCCCACACATGGTCCTGAAGCTTTCTTT TRBV7-9 NA TRBJ1-1 few
CASSRTGDGDQPQHF TGTGCCAGCAGTCGGACAGGGGATGGAGATCAGCCCCAGCATTTT TRBV2 TRBD1 TRBJ1-5 NA
CATSRGGPGQPQHF TGTGCCACCAGCAGAGGTGGACCGGGACAGCCCCAGCATTTT TRBV15 NA TRBJ1-5 NA
CSARQGGGEQFF TGCAGTGCTAGGCAGGGGGGCGGTGAGCAGTTCTTC TRBV20-1 NA TRBJ2-1 many
CASSSGRRGSEKLFF TGTGCCAGCAGCTCCGGACGGAGGGGTAGTGAAAAACTGTTTTTT TRBV7-9 NA TRBJ1-4 few
CSARDTSGSYEQYF TGCAGTGCTAGAGATACTAGCGGGAGCTACGAGCAGTACTTC TRBV20-1 TRBD2 TRBJ2-7 few
CASRPPGANYGYTF TGTGCCAGCCGACCGCCAGGGGCTAACTATGGCTACACCTTC TRBV28 NA TRBJ1-2 few
CASSFKTGNTEAFF TGTGCCAGCAGTTTCAAAACAGGGAACACTGAAGCTTTCTTT TRBV12-3/TRBV12-4 NA TRBJ1-1 many
CASSYEGGSETQYF TGTGCCAGCAGTTACGAGGGTGGATCAGAGACCCAGTACTTC TRBV2 NA TRBJ2-5 NA
CASSADRVSTGELFF TGTGCCAGCAGCGCCGACAGGGTCAGCACCGGGGAGCTGTTTTTT TRBV7-9 TRBD1 TRBJ2-2 many
CASSRTLRGEKLFF TGTGCCAGCAGTCGGACATTACGGGGTGAAAAACTGTTTTTT TRBV28 NA TRBJ1-4 many
CSARNSGGTYNEQFF TGCAGTGCTCGGAATAGCGGGGGAACCTACAATGAGCAGTTCTTC TRBV20-1 TRBD2 TRBJ2-1 many
CAWSVFPGVRMGTTEAFF TGTGCCTGGAGTGTATTCCCGGGTGTCCGGATGGGCACTACTGAAGCTTTCTTT TRBV30 NA TRBJ1-1 NA
CSVAGTENSPLHF TGCAGCGTCGCCGGGACAGAGAATTCACCCCTCCACTTT TRBV29-1 TRBD1 TRBJ1-6 few
CASSFGQLSYNSPLHF TGTGCCAGCAGCTTCGGACAGCTTTCGTATAATTCACCCCTCCACTTT TRBV11-2 NA TRBJ1-6 many
CASSTVFKQGLGANVLTF TGTGCCAGCAGTACCGTCTTCAAACAGGGTCTGGGGGCCAACGTCCTGACTTTC TRBV27 NA TRBJ2-6 NA
CASSEMGQPQHF TGTGCCAGCAGCGAGATGGGGCAGCCCCAGCATTTT TRBV28 NA TRBJ1-5 few
CASSQFQGTNEKLFF TGCGCCAGCAGCCAGTTCCAGGGGACTAATGAAAAACTGTTTTTT TRBV4-1 NA TRBJ1-4 many
CASSVGQDTYEQYF TGTGCCAGCAGCGTAGGACAGGATACCTACGAGCAGTACTTC TRBV9 NA TRBJ2-7 few
CASTGSPATTQYF TGCGCCAGCACGGGCTCTCCGGCTACTACGCAGTATTTT TRBV2 NA TRBJ2-3 few
CASSQEKDTLGEQYF TGCGCCAGCAGCCAAGAAAAGGACACTCTGGGGGAGCAGTACTTC TRBV4-1 NA TRBJ2-7 many
CASSSLAGDTDTQYF TGCGCCAGCAGCTCCCTAGCGGGGGACACAGATACGCAGTATTTT TRBV5-1 TRBD2 TRBJ2-3 NA
CASSSRAGAHYNEQFF TGTGCCAGCAGCTCGAGAGCGGGCGCCCACTACAATGAGCAGTTCTTC TRBV2 NA TRBJ2-1 NA
CASSQAASGSSEQFF TGTGCCAGCAGCCAAGCGGCTAGCGGGAGTTCTGAGCAGTTCTTC TRBV3-1 TRBD2 TRBJ2-1 many
CASTYSGTKGFVQYF TGTGCCAGCACTTACTCCGGGACTAAAGGCTTCGTGCAGTACTTC TRBV6-5 TRBD2 TRBJ2-7 many
CASSSQGGQETQYF TGTGCCAGCAGTTCCCAAGGAGGTCAAGAGACCCAGTACTTC TRBV27 NA TRBJ2-5 NA
CALVVDYEQYF TGTGCCCTGGTGGTAGACTACGAGCAGTACTTC TRBV30 NA TRBJ2-7 NA